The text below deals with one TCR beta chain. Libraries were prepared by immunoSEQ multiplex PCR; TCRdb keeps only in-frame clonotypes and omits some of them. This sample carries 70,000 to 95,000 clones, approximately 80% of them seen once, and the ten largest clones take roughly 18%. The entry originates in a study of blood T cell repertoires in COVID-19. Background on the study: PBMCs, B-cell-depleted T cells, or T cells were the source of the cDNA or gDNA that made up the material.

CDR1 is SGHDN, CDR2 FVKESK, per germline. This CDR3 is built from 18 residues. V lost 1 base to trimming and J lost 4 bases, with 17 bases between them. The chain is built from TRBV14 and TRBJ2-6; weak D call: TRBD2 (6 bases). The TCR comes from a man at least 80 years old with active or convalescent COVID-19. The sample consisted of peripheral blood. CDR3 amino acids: CASSQGPGERWGANVLTF. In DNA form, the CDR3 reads TGTGCCAGCAGCCAAGGTCCGGGAGAGCGCTGGGGGGCCAACGTCCTGACTTTC.